Listed here are 11 T cell receptor beta chains from one sample, sequenced in a study of T cells after yellow fever vaccination. TCRdb reanalysed the 5' RACE reads using MiXCR and keeps one entry per CDR3 protein. The sample yields nearly 550,000 distinct CDR3 sequences, under 25% seen once. The starting material was PBMCs, obtained 15 days after the yellow fever booster vaccination. Receptor source: a man aged 30 to 39 who received the YFV17D yellow fever vaccine.

V usage is TRBV7-9 and J usage is TRBJ2-2, with 13 bases lining up with TRBD2. Germline V CDR1 and CDR2: SEHNR, FQNEAQ (reference sequence). CDR3 size: 17 residues. The J segment lost 8 bases and the V segment lost 8 bases, leaving 14 bases of the junction unmatched. As DNA, the CDR3 is TGTGCCAGCCGGACTAGCGGGAGTCGGAATGCTGGTGGGGAGCTGTTTTTT. Protein: CASRTSGSRNAGGELFF.

This clonotype was recorded many times. The genes are TRBV29-1 and TRBJ2-3, with 10 positions matching TRBD2. V gave up 3 bases and J gave up 3 bases; unmatched junction bases: 6. This CDR3 is 15 amino acids long. CDR1 and CDR2 from the germline V gene are SQVTM and ANQGSEA. CDR3 loop: CSVDLAGVGTDTQYF. DNA for the CDR3: TGCAGCGTTGACCTAGCGGGAGTAGGTACAGATACGCAGTATTTT.

This chain's CDR3 is CASSFGSQYEQYF. CDR3 DNA: TGTGCCAGCAGTTTTGGGTCTCAGTACGAGCAGTACTTC. The V call is TRBV12-3 or TRBV12-4, the J call TRBJ2-7; D gene ambiguous. V lost 3 bases and J 4 bases, leaving 10 bases between the germline ends. This CDR3 region has 13 residues.

This clonotype was found a few times. One end of the junction varies from germline; a read error may be responsible. The chain employs TRBV12-3 or TRBV12-4 and TRBJ1-4; TRBD1 aligns across 10 bases. The CDR3 spans 16 residues. The CDR3 nucleotides read TGTGCCAGCAGTCTAGCCCGGACAGGGGGTTATGAAAAACTGTTTTTT. It specifies CASSLARTGGYEKLFF.

The chain combines TRBV12-3 or TRBV12-4 with TRBJ2-3; 7 nucleotides line up with TRBD1. This CDR3 has 16 residues. Losses at the gene ends were 7 bases for V and 0 bases for J; bases not matched to a gene: 10. In nucleotides, the CDR3 is TGTGCCAGCAACCGTAAAGGGGGCGGGAGCACAGATACGCAGTATTTT. This encodes CASNRKGGGSTDTQYF.

This clonotype has only a few counts. This chain uses TRBV11-1 with TRBJ2-7, with a tentative D call TRBD1 (5 bases). CDR1 SGHAT and CDR2 FQDESV come from the germline V gene (reference sequence). The CDR3 is made up of 13 amino acids. V was pared by 4 bases and J by 3 bases, with 10 bases between. CDR3 residues: CASSSSTDYEQYF. In DNA form, the CDR3 reads TGTGCCAGCAGCTCGTCGACAGACTACGAGCAGTACTTC.

This clonotype was counted a few times. The V and J genes are TRBV5-4 and TRBJ2-4; D remains ambiguous. V was cut by 4 bases and J by 0 bases, with 14 bases left in between. Germline V gene sequence: CDR1 SGHNT, CDR2 YYREEE (reference sequence). This CDR3 contains 16 residues. Here the CDR3 DNA reads TGTGCCAGCAGCCCAGAGGCGGATCTAGCCAAAAACATTCAGTACTTC. Encoded protein: CASSPEADLAKNIQYF. Variable domain in full (rest from reference TRBV5-4 and TRBJ2-4): ETGVTQSPTHLIKTRGQQVTLRCSSQSGHNTVSWYQQALGQGPQFIFQYYREEENGRGNFPPRFSGLQFPNYSSELNVNALELDDSALYLCASSPEADLAKNIQYFGAGTRLSVL.

This chain joins TRBV7-2 and TRBJ1-5; maybe TRBD1 (6 bases). The CDR3 is 13 amino acids. Germline CDR1 SGHTA, CDR2 FQGNSA. Trimming left V 8 bases short and J 3 bases short, with 11 bases between. Here the CDR3 DNA reads TGTGCCAGCGGGCGGGGGGCCAATCAGCCCCAGCATTTT. Translation gives CASGRGANQPQHF. The full variable domain, its missing parts supplied by reference TRBV7-2 and TRBJ1-5, is GAGVSQSPSNKVTEKGKDVELRCDPISGHTALYWYRQSLGQGLEFLIYFQGNSAPDKSGLPSDRFSAERTGGSVSTLTIQRTQQEDSAVYLCASGRGANQPQHFGDGTRLSIL.

This clonotype was recorded at least ten times. The CDR3 DNA sequence: TGTGCCAGCAGTTACGTGGACCAAGAGACCCAGTACTTC. This codes for CASSYVDQETQYF. The gene calls are TRBV6-5 and TRBJ2-5; no clear D. V lost 2 bases and J lost 0, with 4 bases in between. Germline V CDR1 and CDR2: MNHEY, SVGAGI. The CDR3 contains 13 residues.

This clonotype was counted many times. This sequence joins TRBV7-2 and TRBJ2-7; weak D call: TRBD2 (6 bases). The germline CDR1 and CDR2 sequences are SGHTA and FQGNSA. This CDR3 is 13 amino acids long. Trimming shortened V by 4 bases and J by 3 bases, and 10 bases separated the two germline ends. The CDR3 sequence is CASSWTTNYEQYF. Written as DNA, the CDR3 is TGTGCCAGCAGCTGGACTACCAACTACGAGCAGTACTTC.

The chain couples TRBV20-1 to TRBJ1-3; weak D call: TRBD1 (5 bases). The CDR3 has 13 residues. CDR1 DFQATT and CDR2 SNEGSKA come from the germline V gene (reference sequence). V shed 1 base and J shed 3 bases, with 7 bases lying between them. In DNA form, the CDR3 reads TGCAGTGCTAGAGGGGACGGTGGAAACACCATATATTTT. It encodes CSARGDGGNTIYF.